This T cell receptor (beta chain) is from a study of T cell changes during pregnancy in multiple sclerosis. Germline CDR1 is MDHEN and CDR2 is SYDVKM. Trimming removed 6 bases from V and 0 bases from J, with 6 bases in between. The CDR3 is 13 amino acids. TCRdb's copy holds only in-frame clones and misses some; the assay was immunoSEQ multiplex PCR. Of 20,000 to 25,000 clones in the sample, around 89% were seen once. This chain connects TRBV28 to TRBJ2-1; no definite D call. The sequence was obtained from a female donor with multiple sclerosis, enrolled in a pregnancy study. This sample comprised CD8+ T cells from peripheral blood mononuclear cells, obtained in the first trimester of pregnancy. This chain's CDR3 is CASRFSSYNEQFF. As DNA, the CDR3 is TGTGCCAGCAGGTTTAGCTCCTACAATGAGCAGTTCTTC.